This is a list of T cell receptor beta chains from one sample in a study of T cells in Graves' hyperthyroidism and ophthalmopathy. One entry per CDR3 protein results from TCRdb running MiXCR on the multiplex PCR reads. The table includes hundreds of thousands of distinct CDR3 sequences, roughly 18% detected once. The sample taken for sequencing was blood. The source is a woman between 18 and 29 years old with Graves' ophthalmopathy. CDR3s include the opening cysteine and the closing phenylalanine or tryptophan. D genes are given only for firm matches. Not every row has a clone size; where given, it reads once, few, many or a size class.

v_gene,abundance,j_gene,d_gene,CDR3nt,CDR3aa
TRBV20-1,.,TRBJ1-6,TRBD1,TGCAGTGCTAGTTCCGTCGACAGGGTCCAAGCCAATAATTCACCCCTCCACTTT,CSASSVDRVQANNSPLHF
TRBV29-1,once,TRBJ2-1,.,TGCAGCGTCGCTGACGGTTACAATGAGCAGTTCTTC,CSVADGYNEQFF
TRBV3-1,many,TRBJ1-1,.,TGTGCCAGCAGCCAAGATGAACCGAGCACTGAAGCTTTCTTT,CASSQDEPSTEAFF
TRBV20-1,few,TRBJ1-2,TRBD1,TGCAGTGCGCGTGGACAGGAGACTAACTATGGCTACACCTTC,CSARGQETNYGYTF
TRBV6-1,few,TRBJ1-5,.,TGTGCCAGCAGACCCGCTTCCGGGGCTAGCAATCAGCCCCAGCATTTT,CASRPASGASNQPQHF
TRBV27,many,TRBJ2-5,TRBD2,TGTGCCAGCAGTAAGCTAGCGGGAGCAAGGGAGACCCAGTACTTC,CASSKLAGARETQYF
TRBV7-8,.,TRBJ2-3,.,TGTGCCAGCAGCTCAGCCAGGGGTCGGGGCACAGATACGCAGTATTTT,CASSSARGRGTDTQYF
TRBV6-1,few,TRBJ1-1,TRBD1,TGTGCCAGCAGTAAGTCCGGGACAGTGAACACTGAAGCTTTCTTT,CASSKSGTVNTEAFF
TRBV2,many,TRBJ1-5,TRBD1,TGTGCCAGCAGCCAGGGGGTAAGCAATCAGCCCCAGCATTTT,CASSQGVSNQPQHF
TRBV6-2/TRBV6-3,many,TRBJ2-4,TRBD1,TGTGCCAGCAGTCCTGGACAGGGTGTCAAAAACATTCAGTACTTC,CASSPGQGVKNIQYF
TRBV10-2,many,TRBJ1-5,.,TGCGCCAGCAGTGAGTTGCAGATCGGTCAGCCCCAGCATTTT,CASSELQIGQPQHF
TRBV7-9,.,TRBJ1-1,.,TGTGCCAGCAAGTCTGGAGGGACCACGAACACTGAAGCTTTCTTT,CASKSGGTTNTEAFF
TRBV24-1,few,TRBJ2-3,.,TGTGCCACCAGTGACCCCCGCGTGTTCCCAGATACGCAGTATTTT,CATSDPRVFPDTQYF
TRBV19,few,TRBJ1-1,.,TGTGCCAGTAGTGCCCAGGCCAGAGCTTTCTTT,CASSAQARAFF
TRBV6-1,many,TRBJ2-3,.,TGTGCCAGCAGACTAGAGGTGGGCACAGATACGCAGTATTTT,CASRLEVGTDTQYF
TRBV2,many,TRBJ2-7,TRBD1,TGTGCCAGCAGCGTCGACAGGGGAAGATCCTACGAGCAGTACTTC,CASSVDRGRSYEQYF
TRBV6-2/TRBV6-3,many,TRBJ1-2,.,TGTGCCAGCAGTTACCCACTTACAGGGACGGATGGCTACACCTTC,CASSYPLTGTDGYTF
TRBV5-1,many,TRBJ1-1,TRBD1,TGCGCCAGCAGCCCCGGGACAGGGCGCGTTAGTGGCACTGAAGCTTTCTTT,CASSPGTGRVSGTEAFF
TRBV3-1,many,TRBJ2-7,.,TGTGCCAGCAGCCAAGTCTACATCGGTCTAGCCCACGAGCAGTACTTC,CASSQVYIGLAHEQYF
TRBV30,.,TRBJ2-7,.,TGTGCCTGGAATCCTACAGGGACTTACGAGCAGTACTTC,CAWNPTGTYEQYF
TRBV3-1,few,TRBJ2-3,TRBD2,TGTGCCACCGGGTCCCTGACTAGCGGATTCACAGATACGCAGTATTTT,CATGSLTSGFTDTQYF
TRBV28,many,TRBJ2-3,TRBD2,TGTGCCAGCAGTTTACGGGAGGATCCAGATACGCAGTATTTT,CASSLREDPDTQYF
TRBV29-1,many,TRBJ2-1,.,TGCAGCGTTGAAGATAAGAGTCTAGTATCCAATGAGCAGTTCTTC,CSVEDKSLVSNEQFF
TRBV2,many,TRBJ1-6,.,TGTGCCAGCGGTTTACAGGGATTACCCCTCCACTTT,CASGLQGLPLHF
TRBV14,few,TRBJ2-7,TRBD1,TGTGCCAGCAGCCCCGCGACAGGGGGCTCCTACGAGCAGTACTTC,CASSPATGGSYEQYF
TRBV9,.,TRBJ2-5,.,TGTGCCAGCAGCGTATATGGGGTCCAAGAGACCCAGTACTTC,CASSVYGVQETQYF
TRBV5-1,.,TRBJ1-5,.,TGCGCCAGCAGTTACAGCGGGGACATCAATCAGCCCCAGCATTTT,CASSYSGDINQPQHF
TRBV14,many,TRBJ1-1,.,TGTGCCAGCAGCCGGGACGGCCGCATGAACACTGAAGCTTTCTTT,CASSRDGRMNTEAFF
TRBV18,many,TRBJ1-4,TRBD1,TGTGCCAGCTCACCTGATACAGGGGTCAATGAAAAACTGTTTTTT,CASSPDTGVNEKLFF
TRBV18,few,TRBJ1-3,.,TGTGCCAGCTCTCCAGGGTCTCGACTTGGAGGAAACACCATATATTTT,CASSPGSRLGGNTIYF
TRBV27,few,TRBJ2-3,TRBD2,TGTGCCAGCAGTTTGTTAGGCGGGAGTGGCCCAGATACGCAGTATTTT,CASSLLGGSGPDTQYF
TRBV25-1,.,TRBJ1-5,.,TGTGCCAGTACCGGTTCTGGCAATCAGCCCCAGCATTTT,CASTGSGNQPQHF
TRBV5-6,many,TRBJ1-1,.,TGTGCCAGCAGCTTGGAAGGATTGCGAGCTTTCTTT,CASSLEGLRAFF
TRBV25-1,few,TRBJ2-1,TRBD2,TGTGCCAGCAGCTCTAATCGGGGGACTAGCGGGAGCAATGAGCAGTTCTTC,CASSSNRGTSGSNEQFF
TRBV7-9,many,TRBJ2-7,.,TGTGCCAGCAGCTTAGAACTAAGCGGCCAGGGTGCCTACGAGCAGTACTTC,CASSLELSGQGAYEQYF
TRBV10-3,many,TRBJ1-1,.,TGTGCCATCAGTGACAGGGCGACTGAAGCTTTCTTT,CAISDRATEAFF
TRBV7-8,many,TRBJ2-7,.,TGTGCCAGCAGTTCCGACCGCTACGAGCAGTACTTC,CASSSDRYEQYF
TRBV10-3,many,TRBJ1-1,TRBD1,TGTGCCATCACCCAAGGGTTCGGGACAGAGAGAACTGAAGCTTTCTTT,CAITQGFGTERTEAFF
TRBV6-1,many,TRBJ2-1,TRBD2,TGTGCCAGCAGTGACGCGGTTGTCGGGGGGACCTACAATGAGCAGTTCTTC,CASSDAVVGGTYNEQFF